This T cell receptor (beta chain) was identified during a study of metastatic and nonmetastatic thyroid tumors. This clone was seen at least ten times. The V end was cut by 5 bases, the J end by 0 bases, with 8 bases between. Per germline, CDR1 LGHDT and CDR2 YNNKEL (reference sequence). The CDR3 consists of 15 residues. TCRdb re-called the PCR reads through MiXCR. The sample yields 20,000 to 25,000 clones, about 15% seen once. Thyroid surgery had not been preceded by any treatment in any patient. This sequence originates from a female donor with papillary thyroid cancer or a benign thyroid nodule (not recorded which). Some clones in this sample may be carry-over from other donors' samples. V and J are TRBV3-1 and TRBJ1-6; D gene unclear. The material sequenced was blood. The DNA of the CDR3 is TGTGCCAGCAGCACGGTTAGCTCCTATAATTCACCCCTCCACTTT. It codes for CASSTVSSYNSPLHF.